Only a few counts were recorded for the clone carrying this T cell receptor beta chain. The sample comes from a study of T-cell reconstitution after alpha-beta-depleted transplantation in children. Preparation of the TCRbeta library was carried out with unique molecular identifiers. Each CDR3 protein is one row after TCRdb ran MiXCR on the PCR reads. Of some 290,000 distinct CDR3 sequences in the sample, 9.9% were seen once. The V gene's germline CDR1 is WNHNN and CDR2 SYGVQD (reference sequence). Trimming took 6 bases from V and 8 from J, leaving 17 bases between them. This CDR3 spans 14 amino acids.

The sample here was PBMCs from the stem cell graft donor, taken from the stem cell graft. The chain joins TRBV10-1 to TRBJ2-1; perhaps TRBD2 as D (6 bases). The receptor comes from a human donor who donated a stem cell graft to a child with SCID. DNA of the CDR3: TGCGCCAGCAGCCGGGACTCCGTCGGTCATGAGCAGTTCTTC. It translates to CASSRDSVGHEQFF.